This T cell receptor beta chain originates from a study of T cell changes during pregnancy in multiple sclerosis. The CDR3 spans 17 residues. Germline V gene sequence: CDR1 SGDLS, CDR2 YYNGEE. Germline trimming cut 0 bases from V and 4 bases from J; bases unmatched to any gene: 6. This clone was observed a single time. TCRdb keeps only in-frame clones here, not all; method: immunoSEQ multiplex PCR. This table has 85,000 to 120,000 clones, around 90% appearing once. J is TRBJ2-3 and V is TRBV9; the match to TRBD2 covers 12 bases. The specimen comprised peripheral blood, sampled after pregnancy. The receptor was derived from a female donor with multiple sclerosis, enrolled in a pregnancy study. The CDR3 region is CASSVDSSGGAADTQYF. The CDR3 coding sequence is TGTGCCAGCAGCGTAGATTCTAGCGGGGGGGCCGCAGATACGCAGTATTTT.